This T cell receptor beta chain was sequenced in a study of cytomegalovirus exposure and HLA in healthy donors. Study results and limitations: Per a later analysis, 15,000 to 20,000 TCR beta sequences showed association with HLA alleles at 0.05 false discovery rate. With later analysis, a missense DCLRE1C variant became linked to TCR beta V- and J-gene trimming. Later analysis indicated greater clonal expansion among HLA-associated TCR beta chains than among equally common other chains.

To note about this clone: As yet, its antigen is unknown.

Primers included in the PCR were 60 Vbeta and 13 Jbeta primers. Only in-frame clones appear in the TCRdb table, and some are missing; sequencing was by immunoSEQ multiplex PCR. The sample carries about 230,000 clones, approximately 90% recorded once. The CDR3 sequence is 14 residues long. The V and J ends lost 6 bases and 0 bases respectively, with 6 bases between them. Germline lookup yields CDR1 MNHNS and CDR2 SASEGT. The J gene is TRBJ2-6, the V gene TRBV6-1; no reliable D call. This clonotype originated in a woman aged 18-29 years in good health and CMV-seronegative. Sequences were obtained from PBMCs. The CDR3 nucleotides are TGTGCCAGCAGGCAGGTCTCTGGGGCCAACGTCCTGACTTTC. Residues: CASRQVSGANVLTF.